The clone carrying this T cell receptor beta chain was observed a handful of times. These data belong to a study of response to subunit inactivated influenza vaccine. TCRdb used MiXCR to reprocess the RT-PCR reads, holding one entry per CDR3 protein. This table has over 750,000 distinct CDR3 sequences, 21% appearing once. Unmatched junction bases numbered 6, after V lost 5 bases and J lost 7 bases. Germline CDR1 and CDR2: SGHRS and YFSETQ. This CDR3 is built from 12 residues. The source material was PBMCs from blood, sampled less than 6 days after vaccination. This clonotype was obtained from a man in his fifties who received an inactivated influenza vaccine. V usage is TRBV5-1 and J usage is TRBJ2-7; TRBD1 matches 7 bases. Written as DNA, the CDR3 is TGCGCCAGCAGAACAGGGGTAGGTGAGCAGTACTTC. It translates to CASRTGVGEQYF.